This TCR beta chain was obtained from a study of T cell responses to AZD1222 COVID-19 vaccine. Study-level points and caveats: Clonal diversity was possibly underestimated; the donors were predominantly white British and more often female. Sampling that yielded the repertoires occurred only after the peak T cell response.

On this clone: Its cognate antigen is unknown.

CDR3 size: 15 residues. The study pooled second doses at about 4 or about 12 weeks. Sequencing was performed with immunoSEQ multiplex PCR; in TCRdb, only in-frame clones are kept and a portion is missing. The profile covers around 99,000 clones, with approximately 87% appearing a single time and around 4% taken by the ten largest. The gene calls are TRBV21-1 and TRBJ2-1; the table's D gene call, TRBD1, was not cross checked with the DNA. TRBV21-1 is tagged as a pseudogene. The sample was peripheral blood, taken 28 days after the second AZD1222 dose. The receptor comes from an adult who received the AZD1222 COVID-19 vaccine. CDR3 nucleotides: TGTGCCAGCAGCAAAGAATGGAAAGGGGTCAATGAGCAGTTCTTC. Translating gives CASSKEWKGVNEQFF.